Listed here are 13 T cell receptor beta chains from one sample, sequenced in a study of blood T cell repertoires in COVID-19. Method: immunoSEQ multiplex PCR; TCRdb's copy keeps in-frame clones and lacks some. The table includes approximately 90,000 clones, 65% to 85% detected once. Sequencing used peripheral blood. These TCRs come from a man between 70 and 80 years old with COVID-19, enrolled during active disease.

The chain links TRBV19 to TRBJ1-1; a possible D gene is TRBD1 (5 bases). There are 18 residues in the CDR3. Germline V lookup: CDR1 LNHDA, CDR2 SQIVND (reference sequence). Trimming pared 7 bases from V and 4 bases from J, leaving 28 bases between. The CDR3, as DNA: TGTGCCAGTACCCCGATGTGGGGAGGGACCCCGATACCCACTGAAGCTTTCTTT. This gives the protein CASTPMWGGTPIPTEAFF.

This clone has at least ten counts. The chain employs TRBV10-2 and TRBJ2-7; D is perhaps TRBD2 (5 bases). Germline V gene lookup returns CDR1 WSHSY and CDR2 SAAADI. With 3 bases removed from V and 6 bases from J, the gap between germline ends came to 15 bases. This CDR3 has 14 amino acids. CDR3 bases: TGCGCCAGCAGTGAAGGCCGGGGTATTCGCGAGCAGTACTTC. This gives the protein CASSEGRGIREQYF.

The chain's CDR3 is CASSSGTVNQPQHF. CDR3 nucleotides: TGTGCCAGCAGCTCCGGGACAGTCAATCAGCCCCAGCATTTT. V usage is TRBV5-8 and J usage is TRBJ1-5, with 7 bases fitting TRBD1. The length of the CDR3 is 14 residues. The junction had 3 bases not matched to a gene; V was cut back by 3 bases and J by 3 bases. Germline CDR1 and CDR2: SGHTS and YDEGEE.

The rearrangement links TRBV7-9 to TRBJ2-1, with D perhaps matching TRBD1 (5 bases). V was pared by 5 bases and J by 13 bases, with 12 bases between. The CDR3 is 11 amino acids. Germline CDR1 and CDR2: SEHNR and FQNEAQ (reference sequence). The CDR3, as DNA: TGTGCCAGCAGCCCGCAGACAGCTCAGTTCTTC. Translation gives CASSPQTAQFF.

This clone was recorded only once. This chain connects TRBV6-2 or TRBV6-3 to TRBJ2-3; perhaps TRBD1 as D (7 bases). Trimming removed 6 bases at V and 2 bases at J, with 24 bases between. Germline V gene sequence: CDR1 MNHEY, CDR2 SVGEGT. This CDR3 is built from 18 residues. In DNA form, the CDR3 reads TGTGCCAGCAGCCGCACGACAGGGACCGGGGGCATCACAGATACGCAGTATTTT. Its translation: CASSRTTGTGGITDTQYF.

V usage is TRBV5-1 and J usage is TRBJ2-5, with a possible D match to TRBD2 (5 bases). The CDR3 runs 15 residues. Germline lookup yields CDR1 SGHRS and CDR2 YFSETQ. Trimming took off 5 bases at V and 2 bases at J, with 16 bases between the two ends. DNA for the CDR3: TGCGCCAGCAGTACTATACTAGGCGCACAAGAGACCCAGTACTTC. It specifies CASSTILGAQETQYF.

The rearrangement uses TRBV20-1 and TRBJ1-2; D is unclear. Germline V lookup: CDR1 DFQATT, CDR2 SNEGSKA (reference sequence). The CDR3 consists of 11 residues. Trimming left V 6 bases short and J 8 bases short, with 13 bases between. The CDR3 here is CSAASAAGYTF. The CDR3 DNA sequence: TGCAGTGCCGCTTCGGCGGCGGGCTACACCTTC.

V usage is TRBV27 and J usage is TRBJ1-2, with a possible D match to TRBD1 (6 bases). Between the trimmed V and J ends, which lost 4 bases and 7 bases, there was a span of 13 bases. The germline V gene encodes CDR1 MNHEY and CDR2 SMNVEV (reference sequence). This CDR3 contains 13 residues. CDR3 loop: CASSWGPGSGYTF. The CDR3 DNA follows: TGTGCCAGCAGTTGGGGGCCGGGTAGTGGCTACACCTTC.

The V gene is TRBV9, the J gene TRBJ1-1, with 7 bases that match TRBD1. Germline CDR1 is SGDLS and CDR2 is YYNGEE. The CDR3 totals 14 residues. Germline trimming cut 4 bases from V and 3 bases from J; bases unmatched to any gene: 6. CDR3 loop: CASSLGTVDTEAFF. The CDR3 DNA reads as TGTGCCAGCAGCCTAGGGACAGTCGACACTGAAGCTTTCTTT.

V and J are TRBV5-1 and TRBJ2-3; 8 bases agree with TRBD2. In germline, CDR1 is SGHRS, CDR2 YFSETQ. The CDR3 spans 16 residues. V was clipped by 5 bases and J by 4 bases; unmatched bases: 12. CDR3 nucleotide sequence: TGCGCCAGCAGTCGTCAGGGAGCGGGGGTAGCAGATACGCAGTATTTT. Translating it yields CASSRQGAGVADTQYF.

This chain joins TRBV19 and TRBJ2-2, with a weak D call TRBD1 (5 bases). This CDR3 comprises 14 residues. Trimming took off 6 bases at V and 6 bases at J, with 14 bases between the two ends. CDR1 and CDR2 (germline): LNHDA, SQIVND (reference sequence). In nucleotides, the CDR3 is TGTGCCAGTAGCCCGCAGGGAACACCCGGGGAGCTGTTTTTT. As protein: CASSPQGTPGELFF.

The chain has TRBV9 and TRBJ2-1; D unresolved. The CDR3 contains 16 residues. Germline V lookup: CDR1 SGDLS, CDR2 YYNGEE. The V end lost 0 bases, the J end lost 2 bases, and 12 bases lay between the germline ends. CDR3 nucleotide sequence: TGTGCCAGCAGCGTAGACCCTATACGCACCTACAATGAGCAGTTCTTC. Amino acid sequence: CASSVDPIRTYNEQFF.

The rearrangement links TRBV6-5 to TRBJ1-2, with D maybe TRBD1 (6 bases). V dropped 0 bases and J dropped 5 bases, with 16 bases sitting between them. The CDR3 runs 16 residues. The germline V gene encodes CDR1 MNHEY and CDR2 SVGAGI. The CDR3 spells CASSYSKTGLVYGYTF. CDR3 DNA: TGTGCCAGCAGTTACTCAAAGACAGGCTTGGTTTATGGCTACACCTTC.